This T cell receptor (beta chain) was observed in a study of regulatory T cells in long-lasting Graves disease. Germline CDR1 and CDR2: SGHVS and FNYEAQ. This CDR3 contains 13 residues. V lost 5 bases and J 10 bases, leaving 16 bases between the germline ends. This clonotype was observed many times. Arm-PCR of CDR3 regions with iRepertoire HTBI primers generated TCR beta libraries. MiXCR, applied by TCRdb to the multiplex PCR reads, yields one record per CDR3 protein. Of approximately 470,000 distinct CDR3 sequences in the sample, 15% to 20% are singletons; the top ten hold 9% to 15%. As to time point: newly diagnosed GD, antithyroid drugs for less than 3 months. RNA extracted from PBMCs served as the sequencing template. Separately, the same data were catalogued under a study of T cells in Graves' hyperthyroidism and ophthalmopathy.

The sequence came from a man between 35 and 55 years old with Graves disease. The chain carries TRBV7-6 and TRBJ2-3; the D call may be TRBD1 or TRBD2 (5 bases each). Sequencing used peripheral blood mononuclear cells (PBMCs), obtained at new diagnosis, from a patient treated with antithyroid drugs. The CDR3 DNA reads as TGTGCCAGCAGCCCAGTACCGGGGCGAGCGCAGTATTTT. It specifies CASSPVPGRAQYF.